The rows below give T cell receptor beta chains drawn from one sample of a study of blood T cell repertoires in COVID-19. The data were produced by immunoSEQ multiplex PCR, yet TCRdb's version contains in-frame clones alone and is incomplete. The sample has more than 300,000 clones, roughly 85% seen once. Sequences were obtained from PBMCs or T cells enriched from blood (not recorded which). Receptors were obtained from a woman aged 25 to 39 who had recovered from COVID-19. Each CDR3 is given with its conserved first and last residue. Fields, in order: clone size, J gene, V gene, D gene, CDR3 protein, CDR3 DNA. The D gene is left open where the match is weak. For some rows the clone size is stated as once, few or many, or as a class when expanded; others skip it.

>.|TRBJ1-4|TRBV2|TRBD1
CASSARTGGEKLFF
TGTGCCAGCAGTGCGCGGACAGGGGGTGAAAAACTGTTTTTT
>.|TRBJ1-1|TRBV7-2|.
CASSFGGPNTEAFF
TGTGCCAGCAGCTTCGGGGGACCTAACACTGAAGCTTTCTTT
>.|TRBJ1-1|TRBV11-3|.
CASSLTGHTEAFF
TGTGCCAGCAGCTTAACAGGGCACACTGAAGCTTTCTTT
>.|TRBJ1-1|TRBV19|.
CASTQAVNTEAFF
TGTGCCAGCACACAGGCGGTGAACACTGAAGCTTTCTTT
>.|TRBJ2-1|TRBV4-2|.
CASRQGPAYEQFF
TGTGCCAGCAGGCAGGGTCCCGCCTATGAGCAGTTCTTC
>.|TRBJ2-7|TRBV12-3/TRBV12-4|.
CASSGGSYEQYF
TGTGCCAGCAGTGGCGGCTCCTACGAGCAGTACTTC
>.|TRBJ1-2|TRBV9|TRBD1
CASSVGQGFGYTF
TGTGCCAGCAGCGTAGGACAGGGGTTTGGCTACACCTTC
>.|TRBJ1-3|TRBV5-1|TRBD1
CASSLAVGQRGNTIYF
TGCGCCAGCAGCTTGGCCGTGGGACAGAGAGGAAACACCATATATTTT
>.|TRBJ1-2|TRBV7-9|TRBD1
CASSPPGQGVSYTF
TGTGCCAGCAGCCCCCCGGGACAGGGTGTCAGCTACACCTTC
>.|TRBJ2-7|TRBV30|TRBD2
CAWTGGATEQYF
TGTGCCTGGACCGGGGGGGCCACCGAGCAGTACTTC
>.|TRBJ1-6|TRBV30|.
CAWSIQTWTGIGSPLHF
TGTGCCTGGAGTATCCAAACTTGGACGGGAATTGGTTCACCCCTCCACTTT
>once|TRBJ2-1|TRBV10-1|TRBD2
CARSGGPYNEQFF
TGCGCCAGAAGCGGGGGGCCCTACAATGAGCAGTTCTTC
>.|TRBJ1-5|TRBV2|.
CASRKEGYSNQPQHF
TGTGCCAGCAGGAAGGAGGGGTATAGCAATCAGCCCCAGCATTTT
>.|TRBJ1-2|TRBV29-1|.
CSVRGGLYGYTF
TGCAGCGTTAGGGGAGGGCTGTATGGCTACACCTTC
>.|TRBJ2-3|TRBV11-3|.
CASSPRPGHRTDTQYF
TGTGCCAGCAGCCCAAGGCCCGGACACCGCACAGATACGCAGTATTTT
>.|TRBJ1-2|TRBV5-1|TRBD1
CASSPRQGDGYTF
TGCGCCAGCAGCCCACGACAGGGCGATGGCTACACCTTC
>.|TRBJ1-2|TRBV5-8|.
CASSLASYGYTF
TGTGCCAGCAGCTTGGCCTCCTATGGCTACACCTTC
>.|TRBJ1-4|TRBV21-1|.
CASSRRAGVGEKLFF
TGTGCCAGCAGCAGACGAGCAGGGGTGGGAGAAAAACTGTTTTTT
>.|TRBJ2-2|TRBV9|.
CASSVLAANTGELFF
TGTGCCAGCAGCGTTTTAGCGGCGAACACCGGGGAGCTGTTTTTT
>.|TRBJ1-4|TRBV5-1|.
CASSLEGRVDEKLFF
TGCGCCAGCAGCTTGGAAGGCAGGGTAGATGAAAAACTGTTTTTT
>.|TRBJ1-4|TRBV5-1|.
CASSLGPRDTEEKLFF
TGCGCCAGCAGCTTGGGGCCCAGGGATACGGAAGAAAAACTGTTTTTT
>.|TRBJ2-7|TRBV6-1|.
CASSEQHRDYEQYF
TGTGCCAGCAGTGAGCAACACCGGGACTACGAGCAGTACTTC
>once|TRBJ2-2|TRBV30|TRBD2
CAWLPGGGRTGELFF
TGTGCCTGGTTGCCGGGAGGAGGGCGGACCGGGGAGCTGTTTTTT
>.|TRBJ1-4|TRBV5-1|TRBD1
CASSTGQGNEKLFF
TGCGCCAGCAGCACGGGACAGGGAAATGAAAAACTGTTTTTT
>.|TRBJ1-1|TRBV19|.
CATGDFAMNTEAFF
TGTGCGACAGGAGACTTCGCAATGAACACTGAAGCTTTCTTT
>.|TRBJ1-1|TRBV10-3|TRBD1
CAISRGTGGTEAFF
TGTGCCATCAGTAGGGGGACAGGGGGGACTGAAGCTTTCTTT
>.|TRBJ2-1|TRBV29-1|.
CSGRDNEQFF
TGCAGCGGCAGGGATAATGAGCAGTTCTTC
>.|TRBJ2-3|TRBV3-1/TRBV3-2|TRBD1
CASSEAMGQGTGDTQYF
TGTGCCAGCAGCGAAGCTATGGGACAGGGAACCGGAGATACGCAGTATTTT
>.|TRBJ1-2|TRBV5-1|TRBD1
CASSEGTANYGYTF
TGCGCCAGCAGCGAAGGGACAGCTAACTATGGCTACACCTTC
>.|TRBJ1-2|TRBV2|.
CASGLRWGEGYTF
TGTGCCAGCGGCCTAAGATGGGGGGAAGGCTACACCTTC
>.|TRBJ1-1|TRBV5-1|TRBD1
CASSLFAGGTEAFF
TGCGCCAGCAGCTTGTTCGCAGGGGGCACTGAAGCTTTCTTT
>.|TRBJ2-2|TRBV7-3|.
CASSLNTGELFF
TGTGCCAGCAGCCTAAACACCGGGGAGCTGTTTTTT
>.|TRBJ2-1|TRBV7-2|.
CASKYGGESYNEQFF
TGTGCCAGCAAATACGGGGGAGAGTCCTACAATGAGCAGTTCTTC
>.|TRBJ2-3|TRBV6-5|.
CASRFLAPSDTQYF
TGTGCCAGCAGGTTTCTAGCCCCGTCAGATACGCAGTATTTT
>.|TRBJ1-1|TRBV6-5|.
CASRTTIEAFF
TGTGCCAGCAGAACAACAATTGAAGCTTTCTTT
>.|TRBJ2-5|TRBV11-1|TRBD1
CASSLDREETQYF
TGTGCCAGCAGCCTCGACAGGGAAGAGACCCAGTACTTC
>.|TRBJ1-1|TRBV5-1|.
CASSPTTGQRGYAFF
TGCGCCAGCAGCCCCACAACCGGTCAGCGGGGCTATGCTTTCTTT
>.|TRBJ2-3|TRBV7-2|TRBD2
CASSRGLATDTQYF
TGTGCCAGCAGCCGCGGACTAGCGACAGATACGCAGTATTTT
>.|TRBJ1-6|TRBV7-9|.
CASSSSGSYNSPLHF
TGTGCCAGCAGCTCCTCCGGGAGTTATAATTCACCCCTCCACTTT
>.|TRBJ2-7|TRBV5-1|.
CASSSHQGGWGEQYF
TGCGCCAGCAGCTCGCATCAGGGGGGATGGGGAGAGCAGTACTTC
>.|TRBJ1-2|TRBV5-1|TRBD1
CASSWTGTGNGYTF
TGCGCCAGCAGCTGGACCGGGACAGGGAATGGCTACACCTTC
>.|TRBJ2-7|TRBV6-4|TRBD2
CASRTMTSGGSYEQYF
TGTGCCAGCAGAACAATGACTAGCGGGGGCTCCTACGAGCAGTACTTC
>.|TRBJ1-4|TRBV19|.
CASMPNRVSVEKLFF
TGTGCCAGTATGCCGAACAGGGTCTCGGTGGAAAAACTGTTTTTT
>.|TRBJ2-2|TRBV19|.
CASSSWRRGTGELFF
TGTGCCAGTAGTTCATGGCGGCGTGGCACCGGGGAGCTGTTTTTT
>.|TRBJ1-2|TRBV7-2|.
CASSFFFAGLGEGYTF
TGTGCCAGCAGCTTCTTTTTCGCAGGGCTGGGCGAGGGCTACACCTTC
>.|TRBJ2-3|TRBV27|.
CASNQGAGAYTDTQYF
TGTGCCAGCAACCAAGGGGCAGGGGCTTACACAGATACGCAGTATTTT
>.|TRBJ2-1|TRBV5-1|TRBD1
CASSPGSGTGSYNEQFF
TGCGCCAGCAGCCCGGGATCCGGGACAGGGTCTTACAATGAGCAGTTCTTC
>.|TRBJ2-3|TRBV5-4|TRBD1
CASSTPPGQGTTDTQYF
TGTGCCAGCAGCACACCACCGGGACAGGGGACCACAGATACGCAGTATTTT
>.|TRBJ1-2|TRBV5-5|.
CASRPVGAEYGYTF
TGTGCCAGCAGACCAGTGGGGGCGGAATATGGCTACACCTTC
>.|TRBJ1-2|TRBV9|.
CASSDSGFRVYGYTF
TGTGCCAGCAGCGACTCAGGGTTTCGGGTCTATGGCTACACCTTC